This TCR beta chain was captured in a study of blood T cell repertoires in COVID-19. Study as a whole: Material from acute and convalescent COVID-19 was sourced from the United States, Italy and Spain. PBMCs, B-cell-depleted T cells, or T cells were the source of the cDNA or gDNA that made up the material.

Methods used by the authors: Scientists estimated how many nucleated cells there were by amplifying reference gene primers. Assay used: immunoSEQ multiplex PCR; TCRdb lists only in-frame clones, some missing. D and trimming come from the DNA, and the V and J calls and clone size come from that table. The table shows 200,000 to 250,000 clones, with approximately 86% occurring only once. This clonotype was sampled from an elderly woman with acute or convalescent COVID-19. Sequenced sample: peripheral blood.

CDR3 in amino acids: CASSTRGGNEQFF. CDR3 DNA sequence: TGTGCCAGCAGCACCCGGGGTGGAAATGAGCAGTTCTTC. The chain employs TRBV7-9 and TRBJ2-1, with TRBD2 as a possible D gene (5 bases). V lost 5 bases and J 7 bases, leaving 12 bases between the germline ends. Germline V gives CDR1 SEHNR, CDR2 FQNEAQ (reference sequence). The CDR3 extends over 13 amino acids.